Below, one TCR beta chain is given with its context. This clonotype occurred many times. Its antigen specificity is not known. It has no much larger one-base neighbor in the sample; base qualities were not kept. The sample is drawn from a study of T cells in Graves' hyperthyroidism and ophthalmopathy (dated by TCRdb to between 2017 and 2020). About the investigation overall: Peripheral blood was collected at initial diagnosis, before any treatment. TCR V-J signatures able to tell the groups apart were searched for in a discovery cohort of 90 to 100 patients, of whom roughly 42 had Graves' ophthalmopathy and roughly 59 had stable Graves' hyperthyroidism. The study also compared thyroid tissue and blood T-cell repertoires from more than 5 Graves' hyperthyroidism patients. The 75 to 100 discovery patients were divided at random into training and test sets in a 7:3 ratio. TCR Vbeta CDR3 sequencing of 120 to 150 peripheral blood samples (roughly 41 ophthalmopathy, 75 to 85 hyperthyroidism and some 17 progressor patients) is reported in the paper. Whether ophthalmopathy could be predicted prospectively was tested in an independent validation cohort made up of roughly 20 hyperthyroidism patients plus 17 patients who later progressed to ophthalmopathy. After blood sampling, hyperthyroidism patients were treated with methimazole at a starting dose of 30 mg daily, and ophthalmopathy patients were treated with high-dose intravenous methylprednisolone. General study outcomes and caveats: No statistical method was used to set the sample size in advance, and investigators knew the group allocation. Most expanded thyroid clonotypes (frequency above 0.001) were also detected in blood, suggesting blood repertoires may reflect thyroid immune responses. During validation, the model predicted progression to ophthalmopathy a median of about 5.9 months ahead of onset, with more than 60% sensitivity and 72.22% specificity. Ophthalmopathy was separated from stable hyperthyroidism by a 13 V-J signature model, with roughly 88% sensitivity and just over 81% specificity obtained in cross-validation and 80%/75% obtained in testing.

The TCR beta CDR3 regions were amplified from the RNA transcripts. For the first round of RT-PCR on the TCR CDR3, the HTBI primer set was used together with the Qiagen OneStep RT-PCR kit. A second multiplex PCR round built the libraries, followed by size selection and purification. The libraries were sequenced on an Illumina HiSeq2000 using paired-end 100 bp reads. The original methods were these. SOAPnuke was used to process the raw data, with reads discarded if the reads contained adapters or uncalled bases, had a mean Phred below 15, or lacked an exact constant-primer or identifier match. COPE v1.2.5 was used to merge the high-quality paired reads, and each unique nucleotide sequence was defined as a clonotype. MiTCR v1.1 was used to align clonotypes to the IMGT TRBV, TRBD and TRBJ reference segments. Only V-J combinations with frequency above 0.0001, covering 99% to 99.2% of repertoires, were analysed. A TCS score was defined as the ratio between F50 (clonal expansion) and ExV (chaos), using BLOSUM62-based TCRdist between CDR3 peptides within each V-J. Welch's t-statistics and random forest reduced some 510 V-J features to 10 to 15, which were used in a naive Bayes classifier (R e1071). The Morisita-Horn index was used to measure how similar the thyroid and blood repertoires were. TCRdb reran the public reads through fastp at Q25 and MiXCR, keeping productive beta chains. Entries that share a CDR3 protein sequence are merged under the most common genes and DNA. None of the V and J calls come from the authors' own analysis; TCRdb made them. Here the sample has 700,000 to 850,000 distinct CDR3 sequences; 35% occur a single time. The ten largest clones add up to roughly 31% of the sample.

Looking up the germline V gene yields CDR1 ENHRY and CDR2 SYGVKD. V is clipped by 4 bases and J by 3 bases, and the sequence between their germline boundaries is 18 bases long. The CDR3 contains 16 residues, cysteine and phenylalanine counted. Of the read, only the CDR3 DNA is kept; its 48 bases are in frame from base 1. Graves' hyperthyroidism was defined as stable when no progression to ophthalmopathy occurred over 18 months of follow-up. The hyperthyroidism patients were between 18 and 65 years old and newly diagnosed, with a disease duration of less than 2 months. Patients with uncontrolled infections, other autoimmune diseases, pregnancy or lactation were excluded. Diagnoses were established on the basis of clinical symptoms, serum thyroxine and TRAb, thyroid ultrasound, and orbital computed tomography. PBMCs were separated from roughly 10 ml of fresh peripheral blood using Ficoll-Paque density gradient centrifugation. Trizol reagent was used to extract total RNA, and RNA quality was then checked on an Agilent 2100 Bioanalyzer.

This receptor was identified in a woman aged 35 to 49 with Graves' hyperthyroidism. The specimen sequenced was blood. The sequence joins TRBV10-3 to TRBJ1-1, with TRBD1 tentatively as D gene (5 bases match). The DNA sequence is given as TGTGCCATCAGTGTAAAGATCACAGGACGGTACACTGAAGCTTTCTTT. Its protein reads: CAISVKITGRYTEAFF.